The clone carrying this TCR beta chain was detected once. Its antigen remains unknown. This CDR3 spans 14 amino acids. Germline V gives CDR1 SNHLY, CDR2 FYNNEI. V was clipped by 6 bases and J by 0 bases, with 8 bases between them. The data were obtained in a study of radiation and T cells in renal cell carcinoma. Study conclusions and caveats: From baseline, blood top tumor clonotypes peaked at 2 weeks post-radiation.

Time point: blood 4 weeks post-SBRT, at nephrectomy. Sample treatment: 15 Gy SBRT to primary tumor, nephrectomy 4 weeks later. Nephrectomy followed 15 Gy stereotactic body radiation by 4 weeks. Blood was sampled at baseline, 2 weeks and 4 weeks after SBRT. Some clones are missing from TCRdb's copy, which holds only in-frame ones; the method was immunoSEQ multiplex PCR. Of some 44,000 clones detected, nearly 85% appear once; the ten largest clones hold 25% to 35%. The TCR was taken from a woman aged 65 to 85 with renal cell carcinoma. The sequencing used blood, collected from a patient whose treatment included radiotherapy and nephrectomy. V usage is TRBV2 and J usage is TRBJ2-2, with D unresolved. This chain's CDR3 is CASSPRANTGELFF. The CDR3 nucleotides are TGTGCCAGCAGCCCAAGGGCGAACACCGGGGAGCTGTTTTTT.